This TCR beta chain was captured by sequencing in a study of CD8+ T cells in alopecia areata. Overall study: The approximately 6-10-week-old female C3H/HeJ mice were given skin taken from approximately 6-13-month-old C3H/HeJ graft donors that had spontaneous alopecia.

RNA extraction and reverse transcription yielded cDNA as sequencing template. Sequencing used immunoSEQ multiplex PCR; TCRdb keeps in-frame clones, though not all of them. The sample was found to contain some 120,000 clones, and every one recurs. Whole-study results and caveats: Especially in alopecia totalis/universalis, lesional scalp showed greater clonality than normal scalp did. With patients, TCR sharing proved less clear than in mice, a difference possibly related to HLA. The study also sequences resident alphabeta T cells of normal skin in scalp samples.

The CDR3 covers 11 residues. CDR1 and CDR2 from the germline V gene are NSHNY and SYGAGN. This clone was counted a few times. Its specificity is not known. The listed genes are named as in mouse. The read gets to within 4 residues of the CDR3 end, and the germline J gene fills in the rest. The V and J genes are TRBV13-1 and TRBJ2-1, with a tentative D call TRBD1 (5 bases). Sample: lesional skin. The source of this sequence is a C3H/HeJ mouse with alopecia areata. The MHC haplotype of this mouse line is H2-k. This chain's CDR3 is CASSYRTEQFF. The sequenced CDR3 bases are TGTGCCAGCAGCTACAGGACT.